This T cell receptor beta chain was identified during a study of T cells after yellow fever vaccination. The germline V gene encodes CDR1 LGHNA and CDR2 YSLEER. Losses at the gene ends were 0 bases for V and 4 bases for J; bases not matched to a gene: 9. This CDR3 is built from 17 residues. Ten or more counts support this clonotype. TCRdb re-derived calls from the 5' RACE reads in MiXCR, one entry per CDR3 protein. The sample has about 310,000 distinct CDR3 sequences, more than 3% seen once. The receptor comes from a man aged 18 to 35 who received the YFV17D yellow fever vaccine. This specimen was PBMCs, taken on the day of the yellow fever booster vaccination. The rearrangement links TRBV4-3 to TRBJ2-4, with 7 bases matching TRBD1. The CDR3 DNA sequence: TGCGCCAGCAGCCAAGACGTGACAGGGCCAAGAAAAAACATTCAGTACTTC. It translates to CASSQDVTGPRKNIQYF.